This T cell receptor (beta chain) derives from a study of spatial heterogeneity in lung cancer (dated by TCRdb to 2018 to 2020). Regarding the research as a whole: More beta-chain than alpha-chain transcripts were consistently detected, likely reflecting higher beta-chain transcript abundance. TCR repertoire features were related to nonsynonymous mutation counts determined by whole-exome sequencing of tumor tissue. At surgery, about 210 tumor regions, some 61 matched nontumor lung samples and 50 to 60 PBMC samples were TCR-sequenced for both alpha and beta chains. TCR alpha and beta repertoires were quantitatively compared across multiple tumor regions, matched nontumor lung and blood in non-small cell lung cancer. In the raw uncorrected reads, each unique combination of TCR and UMI appeared more than ten times on average.

The time point label here, explained by the study, means: sample taken at primary tumor resection. Donors were 72 patients with early-stage, untreated non-small cell lung cancer from the lung TRACERx cohort. Whole RNA extracted from tumor and nontumor lung tissue, or from cryopreserved PBMC samples, was used for TCR sequencing without cell sorting. A patient was chosen for TCR sequencing only when enough RNA was available from at least two tumor regions. Library preparation employed 5' RACE. Sequencing instrument: NextSeq 500. The TCR library protocol attached a unique molecular identifier to each TCR cDNA molecule to allow correction of PCR and sequencing errors. Under the source paper's analysis protocol: TCR identification, UMI-based error correction and CDR3 extraction were performed with Decombinator tools. Expanded TCRs were defined as those above a frequency of 2 per 1,000, corresponding to the top 1% of the tumor frequency distribution. Renyi diversity was calculated using the R vegan package after each repertoire was subsampled 100 times to 5,000 TCRs. CDR3 similarity networks were constructed using string-kernel similarity of amino acid triplets, with links drawn between CDR3s whose pairwise similarity was above 0.82. TCRdb reworked the public reads: Q25 trimming with fastp, MiXCR clone assembly, productive beta chains retained. Merged by CDR3 protein, the rows form single entries marked with the most common genes and DNA. TCRdb, not the authors, supplied the V and J calls. Present in this sample are about 48,000 distinct CDR3 sequences, about 5.8% of which were seen just once. The ten largest clones capture 8.5% to 14% of the sample.

CDR1 and CDR2 are drawn from the germline V gene (reference sequence): GTSNPN, SVGIG. For this chain, trimming is 5 bases at the V end and 4 bases at the J end, and the number of junction bases without a gene match is 11. There are 15 amino acids in the CDR3, from cysteine to phenylalanine inclusive. Here the CDR3 DNA is all that survives: 45 bases in frame from base 1. This clonotype was observed at least ten times. It lacks a known antigen. Per-base quality was not reported, and no clone a single base away is much larger than it. The paper as a whole reports these results and caveats: Confirming at a functional level the hypothesis that regional TCRs recognize regional mutations was considered to require additional single-cell paired TCR alpha and beta sequencing. Ubiquitous expanded tumor TCRs were found in blood more often at tumor resection than at routine follow-up.

The TCR comes from a male donor with early-stage non-small cell lung cancer. Here the sequenced sample was PBMCs, taken at surgery. The receptor chain draws on TRBV30 and TRBJ1-2; TRBD1 lines up with 9 middle nucleotides. The CDR3 protein: CAWRTQGARFYGYTF. The nucleotide sequence reads as follows: TGTGCCTGGCGGACACAGGGGGCGCGTTTCTATGGCTACACCTTC. Reference TRBV30 and TRBJ1-2 proteins supply the regions before and after the CDR3; the full variable domain is: SQTIHQWPATLVQPVGSPLSLECTVEGTSNPNLYWYRQAAGRGLQLLFYSVGIGQISSEVPQNLSASRPQDRQFILSSKKLLLSDSGFYLCAWRTQGARFYGYTFGSGTRLTVV.